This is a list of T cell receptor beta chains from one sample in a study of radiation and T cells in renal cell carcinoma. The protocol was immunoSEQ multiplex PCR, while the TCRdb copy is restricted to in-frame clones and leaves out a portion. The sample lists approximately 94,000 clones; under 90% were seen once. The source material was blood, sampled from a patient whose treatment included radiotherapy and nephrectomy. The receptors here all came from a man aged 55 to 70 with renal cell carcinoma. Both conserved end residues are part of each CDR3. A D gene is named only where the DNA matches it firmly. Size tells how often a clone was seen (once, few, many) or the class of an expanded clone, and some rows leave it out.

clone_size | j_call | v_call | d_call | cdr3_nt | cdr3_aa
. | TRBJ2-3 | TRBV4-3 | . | TGCGCCAGCAGCCAAGGAGGAATCACAGATACGCAGTATTTT | CASSQGGITDTQYF
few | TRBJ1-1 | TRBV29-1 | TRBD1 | TGCAGCACCCCGGGACAGGGGAACGCGGACACTGAAGCTTTCTTT | CSTPGQGNADTEAFF
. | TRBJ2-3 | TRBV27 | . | TGTGCCAGCAGTCTCACCGCACCGGGCTGGACAGATACGCAGTATTTT | CASSLTAPGWTDTQYF
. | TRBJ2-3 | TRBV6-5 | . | TGTGCCAGCAAATCAGGGGAGGTGGATACGCAGTATTTT | CASKSGEVDTQYF
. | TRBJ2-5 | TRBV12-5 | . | TGTGCTAGTGGTTCCGCAGGGGAAGAGACCCAGTACTTC | CASGSAGEETQYF
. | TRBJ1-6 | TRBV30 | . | TGTGCCCTCGATATGACCTTAGGGAATTCACCCCTCCACTTT | CALDMTLGNSPLHF
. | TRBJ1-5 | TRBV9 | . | TGTGCCAGCAGCGTAGAGGGGGGACGCAATGTTCAGCCCCAGCATTTT | CASSVEGGRNVQPQHF
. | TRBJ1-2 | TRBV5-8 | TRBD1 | TGTGCCAGCAGCTTACTCCAGGGGGCGTATGGCTACACCTTC | CASSLLQGAYGYTF
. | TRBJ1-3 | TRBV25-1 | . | TGTGCCAGCAGTGAGACGGGACACCTAGCGCGGGGCACCATATATTTT | CASSETGHLARGTIYF
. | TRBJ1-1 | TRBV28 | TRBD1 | TGTGCCAGCAGGTCACAGGGGTGGACTGAAGCTTTCTTT | CASRSQGWTEAFF
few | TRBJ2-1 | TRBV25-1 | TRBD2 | TGTGCCAGCAGTGTCGGGGTAGCGGGAGGCGAGCAGTTCTTC | CASSVGVAGGEQFF
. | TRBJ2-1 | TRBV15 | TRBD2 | TGTGCCACCAGCAGAGATCTCCCTACTACCTCCACTAGCGGCAAAAGCTCCTACAATGAGCAGTTCTTC | CATSRDLPTTSTSGKSSYNEQFF
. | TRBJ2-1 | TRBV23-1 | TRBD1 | TGCGCCAGCAGTCAGCTACAGGGGTATGAGACAATTGGTGAGCAGTTCTTC | CASSQLQGYETIGEQFF
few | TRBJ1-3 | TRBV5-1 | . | TGCGCCAGCAAGCCTCAGAGCTCTGGAAACACCATATATTTT | CASKPQSSGNTIYF
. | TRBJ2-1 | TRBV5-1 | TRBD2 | TGCGCCAGCACCATGACTAGCGGGAGCAATGAGCAGTTCTTC | CASTMTSGSNEQFF
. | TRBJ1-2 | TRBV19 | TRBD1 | TGTGCCAGTAGTTTTATCCGGAGGCGACAGGGGGCTTTAGGCTACACCTTC | CASSFIRRRQGALGYTF
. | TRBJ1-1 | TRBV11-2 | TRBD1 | TGTGCCAGCAGCATTAGACAGGGGGCAATTTCTGAAGCTTTCTTT | CASSIRQGAISEAFF
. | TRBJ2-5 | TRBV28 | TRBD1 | TGTGCCACCGACACTATCGGACAGGGCGTGCAGACCCAGTACTTC | CATDTIGQGVQTQYF
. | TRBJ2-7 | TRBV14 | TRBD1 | TGTGCCAGCAGCCGGACAGGGTACGAGCAGTACTTC | CASSRTGYEQYF
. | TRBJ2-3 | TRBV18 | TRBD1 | TGTGCCAGCTCACCACCGGGACAGTACACAGATACGCAGTATTTT | CASSPPGQYTDTQYF